The rows below give T cell receptor beta chains drawn from one sample of a study of T cell responses to AZD1222 COVID-19 vaccine. The repertoire was sequenced with immunoSEQ multiplex PCR; TCRdb's copy has only in-frame clones and lacks some. Among 110,000 to 150,000 clones listed, roughly 92% were seen once. The specimen comprised peripheral blood, sampled on day 0 of AZD1222 vaccination. Receptor source: an adult in good health. Each CDR3 is given with its conserved first and last residue. A D gene is named only where the DNA matches it firmly. Size is stated for part of the rows, as once, few or many counts, or as a class when the clone is expanded.

j_gene | v_gene | d_gene | abundance | CDR3aa | CDR3nt
TRBJ1-4 | TRBV18 | TRBD1 | NA | CASSPGTGFGEKLFF | TGTGCCAGCTCACCAGGGACAGGGTTCGGAGAAAAACTGTTTTTT
TRBJ2-4 | TRBV30 | TRBD1 | NA | CAWSVPGGKNIQYF | TGTGCCTGGAGTGTACCAGGGGGCAAAAACATTCAGTACTTC
TRBJ2-4 | TRBV6-5 | NA | NA | CASRQGNLAKNIQYF | TGTGCCAGCAGACAAGGGAATCTAGCCAAAAACATTCAGTACTTC
TRBJ2-3 | TRBV7-2 | TRBD1 | NA | CASSPGTDTDTQYF | TGTGCCAGCAGCCCGGGGACAGACACAGATACGCAGTATTTT
TRBJ1-2 | TRBV7-8 | NA | NA | CASSLDRVGGYTF | TGTGCCAGCAGCTTAGACAGGGTGGGCGGCTACACCTTC
TRBJ1-2 | TRBV2 | NA | NA | CASSVKRQVGDGYTF | TGTGCCAGCAGTGTGAAGCGGCAGGTTGGGGATGGCTACACCTTC
TRBJ2-7 | TRBV27 | TRBD1 | NA | CASSLAPTGGSSEQYF | TGTGCCAGCAGTTTAGCCCCGACAGGGGGCTCATCCGAGCAGTACTTC
TRBJ2-3 | TRBV21-1 | NA | NA | CASSKAQGWNGTDTQYF | TGTGCCAGCAGCAAAGCCCAGGGCTGGAACGGCACAGATACGCAGTATTTT
TRBJ1-2 | TRBV6-4 | TRBD1 | few | CASSDSNRGVYGYTF | TGTGCCAGCAGTGACTCTAACAGGGGCGTCTATGGCTACACCTTC
TRBJ1-1 | TRBV27 | TRBD1 | NA | CASSPDRGGWNTEAFF | TGTGCCAGCAGTCCCGACAGGGGGGGGTGGAACACTGAAGCTTTCTTT
TRBJ1-2 | TRBV6-5 | NA | NA | CASSYGGVADYGYTF | TGTGCCAGCAGTTACGGGGGGGTTGCGGACTATGGCTACACCTTC
TRBJ1-2 | TRBV7-2 | NA | NA | CASSLVRTETNYGYTF | TGTGCCAGCAGCCTAGTAAGGACAGAAACTAACTATGGCTACACCTTC
TRBJ2-6 | TRBV6-2/TRBV6-3 | NA | NA | CASSRTGRGANVLTF | TGTGCCAGCAGCCGTACAGGGAGAGGGGCCAACGTCCTGACTTTC
TRBJ1-1 | TRBV29-1 | NA | NA | CSFFGGRDTEAFF | TGCAGCTTCTTCGGGGGTCGCGACACTGAAGCTTTCTTT
TRBJ2-7 | TRBV19 | TRBD2 | NA | CASSRMGGQASGNYEQYF | TGTGCCAGTAGTAGGATGGGCGGCCAGGCTAGCGGAAACTACGAGCAGTACTTC
TRBJ1-2 | TRBV30 | NA | NA | CAWSGLAEHTF | TGTGCCTGGAGTGGACTCGCCGAACACACCTTC
TRBJ1-6 | TRBV6-2/TRBV6-3 | NA | NA | CASSSLRSSYNSPLHF | TGTGCCAGCAGTTCACTTAGGAGCTCCTATAATTCACCCCTCCACTTT
TRBJ2-1 | TRBV19 | TRBD2 | NA | CASSIDPGGRPYNEQFF | TGTGCCAGTAGTATAGATCCTGGCGGGAGACCCTACAATGAGCAGTTCTTC
TRBJ2-7 | TRBV2 | TRBD2 | NA | CASLGLAFYEQYF | TGTGCCAGCCTCGGACTAGCGTTCTACGAGCAGTACTTC
TRBJ2-7 | TRBV28 | TRBD1 | NA | CASSLPTTGLHSYEQYF | TGTGCCAGCAGTTTGCCCACGACAGGGCTTCACTCCTACGAGCAGTACTTC
TRBJ1-2 | TRBV12-3/TRBV12-4 | NA | NA | CASSLLQNYGYTF | TGTGCCAGCAGTTTGTTACAGAACTATGGCTACACCTTC
TRBJ2-2 | TRBV6-5 | TRBD2 | NA | CASSKTSGDTGELFF | TGTGCCAGCAGTAAGACTAGCGGGGACACCGGGGAGCTGTTTTTT
TRBJ2-2 | TRBV7-3 | NA | NA | CASSSGHPPGELFF | TGTGCCAGCAGCTCGGGACACCCGCCCGGGGAGCTGTTTTTT
TRBJ2-4 | TRBV6-5 | TRBD1 | once | CASSYTGQGKNIQYF | TGTGCCAGCAGCTATACCGGACAGGGGAAAAACATTCAGTACTTC
TRBJ2-7 | TRBV3-1/TRBV3-2 | TRBD2 | NA | CASSQAPTSGQYF | TGTGCCAGCAGCCAAGCCCCTACTAGCGGGCAGTACTTC
TRBJ2-7 | TRBV18 | NA | NA | CASSPSDRLGPYEQYF | TGTGCCAGCTCACCCTCTGACAGGTTAGGACCCTACGAGCAGTACTTC
TRBJ1-2 | TRBV6-2/TRBV6-3 | TRBD1 | NA | CASSPGTAILLPNYGYTF | TGTGCCAGCAGTCCCGGGACAGCAATTCTTTTGCCTAACTATGGCTACACCTTC
TRBJ1-2 | TRBV11-2 | NA | NA | CASSFAGQVLYGYTF | TGTGCCAGCAGCTTTGCAGGTCAAGTCCTCTATGGCTACACCTTC